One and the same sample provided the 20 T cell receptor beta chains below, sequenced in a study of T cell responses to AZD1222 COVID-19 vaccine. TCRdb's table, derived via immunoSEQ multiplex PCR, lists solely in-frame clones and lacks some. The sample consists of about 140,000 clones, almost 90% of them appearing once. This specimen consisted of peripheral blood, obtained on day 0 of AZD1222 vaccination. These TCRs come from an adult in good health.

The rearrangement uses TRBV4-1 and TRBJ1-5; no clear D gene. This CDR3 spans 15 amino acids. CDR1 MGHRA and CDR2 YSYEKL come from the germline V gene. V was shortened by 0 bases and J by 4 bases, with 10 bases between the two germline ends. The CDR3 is CASSQEPVTNQPQHF. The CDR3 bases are TGCGCCAGCAGCCAAGAGCCAGTTACGAATCAGCCCCAGCATTTT.

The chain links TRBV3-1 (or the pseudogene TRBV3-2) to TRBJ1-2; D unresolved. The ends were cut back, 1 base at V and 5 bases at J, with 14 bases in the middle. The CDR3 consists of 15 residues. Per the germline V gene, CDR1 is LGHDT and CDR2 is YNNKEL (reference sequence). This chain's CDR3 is CASSQVGSSAYGYTF. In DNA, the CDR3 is TGTGCCAGCAGCCAAGTTGGATCATCGGCGTATGGCTACACCTTC.

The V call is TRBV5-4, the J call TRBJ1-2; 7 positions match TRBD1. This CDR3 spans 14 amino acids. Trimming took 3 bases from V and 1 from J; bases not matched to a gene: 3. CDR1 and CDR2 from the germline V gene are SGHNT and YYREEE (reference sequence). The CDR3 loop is CASSSDRFNYGYTF. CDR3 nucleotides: TGTGCCAGCAGCTCGGACAGGTTTAACTATGGCTACACCTTC.

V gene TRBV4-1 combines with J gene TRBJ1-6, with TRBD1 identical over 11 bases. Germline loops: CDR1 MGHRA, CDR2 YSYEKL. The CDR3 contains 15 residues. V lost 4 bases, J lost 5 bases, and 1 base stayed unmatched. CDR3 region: CASSLDRGHNSPLHF. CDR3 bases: TGCGCCAGCAGCCTGGACAGGGGGCATAATTCACCCCTCCACTTT.

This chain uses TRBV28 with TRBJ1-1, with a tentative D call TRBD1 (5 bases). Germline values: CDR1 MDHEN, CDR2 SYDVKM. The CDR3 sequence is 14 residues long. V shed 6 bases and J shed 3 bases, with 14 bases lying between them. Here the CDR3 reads CASSPSGGYTEAFF. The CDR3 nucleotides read TGTGCCAGCAGCCCCTCGGGGGGATACACTGAAGCTTTCTTT. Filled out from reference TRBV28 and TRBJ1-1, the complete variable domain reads DVKVTQSSRYLVKRTGEKVFLECVQDMDHENMFWYRQDPGLGLRLIYFSYDVKMKEKGDIPEGYSVSREKKERFSLILESASTNQTSMYLCASSPSGGYTEAFFGQGTRLTVV.

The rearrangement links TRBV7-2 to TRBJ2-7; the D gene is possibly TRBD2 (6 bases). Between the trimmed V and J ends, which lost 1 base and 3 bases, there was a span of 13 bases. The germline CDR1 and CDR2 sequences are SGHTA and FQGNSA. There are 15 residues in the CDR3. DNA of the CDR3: TGTGCCAGCAGCTTAGGCTCGGGGGTCCTCTACGAGCAGTACTTC. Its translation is CASSLGSGVLYEQYF.

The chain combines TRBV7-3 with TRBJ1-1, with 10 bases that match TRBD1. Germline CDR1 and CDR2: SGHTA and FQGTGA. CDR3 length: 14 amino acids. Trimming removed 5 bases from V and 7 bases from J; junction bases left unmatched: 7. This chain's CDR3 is CASSTGTGEHEAFF. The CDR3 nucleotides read TGTGCCAGCAGCACAGGGACAGGGGAGCATGAAGCTTTCTTT.

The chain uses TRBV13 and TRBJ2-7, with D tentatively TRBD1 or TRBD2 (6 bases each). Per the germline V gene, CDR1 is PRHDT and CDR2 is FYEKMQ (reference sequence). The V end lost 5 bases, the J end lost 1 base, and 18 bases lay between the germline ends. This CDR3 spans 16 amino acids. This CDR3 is CASSTKGGDGSYEQYF. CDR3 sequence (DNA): TGTGCCAGCAGCACTAAGGGGGGTGATGGATCCTACGAGCAGTACTTC.

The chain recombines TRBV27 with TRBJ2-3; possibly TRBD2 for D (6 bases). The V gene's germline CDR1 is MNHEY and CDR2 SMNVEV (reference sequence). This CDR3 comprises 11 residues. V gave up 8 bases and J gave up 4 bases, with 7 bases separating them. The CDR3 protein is CASQRADTQYF. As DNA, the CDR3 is TGTGCCAGCCAGCGGGCAGATACGCAGTATTTT.

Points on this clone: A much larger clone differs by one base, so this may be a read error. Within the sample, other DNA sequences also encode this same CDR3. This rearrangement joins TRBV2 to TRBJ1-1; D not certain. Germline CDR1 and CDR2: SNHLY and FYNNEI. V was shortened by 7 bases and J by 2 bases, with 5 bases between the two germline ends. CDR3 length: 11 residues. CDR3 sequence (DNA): TGTGCCAGCAACACTAACACTGAAGCTTTCTTT. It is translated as CASNTNTEAFF.

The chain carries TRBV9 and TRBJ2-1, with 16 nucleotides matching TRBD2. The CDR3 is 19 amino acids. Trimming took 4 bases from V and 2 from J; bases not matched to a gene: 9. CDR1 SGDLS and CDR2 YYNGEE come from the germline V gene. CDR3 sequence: CASSSRVGTSGRAYNEQFF. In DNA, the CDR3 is TGTGCCAGCAGCTCTCGCGTTGGGACTAGCGGGAGGGCCTACAATGAGCAGTTCTTC.

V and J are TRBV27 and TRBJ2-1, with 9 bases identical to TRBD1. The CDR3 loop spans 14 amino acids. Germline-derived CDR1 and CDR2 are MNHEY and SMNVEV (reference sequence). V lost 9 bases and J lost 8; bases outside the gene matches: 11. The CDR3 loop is CASYTPGQGYEQFF. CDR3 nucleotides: TGTGCCAGTTATACTCCGGGACAGGGCTATGAGCAGTTCTTC.

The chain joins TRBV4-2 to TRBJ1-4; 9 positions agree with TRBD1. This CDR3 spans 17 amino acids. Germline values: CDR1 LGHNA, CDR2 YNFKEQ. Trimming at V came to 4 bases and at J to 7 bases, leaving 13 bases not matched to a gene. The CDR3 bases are TGTGCCAGCAGCCGAGTCCCGGGACAGGGATCCGGTGAAAAACTGTTTTTT. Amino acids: CASSRVPGQGSGEKLFF.

The CDR3 spells CASRRGNTIYF. The CDR3 DNA is TGTGCCAGCCGAAGGGGAAACACCATATATTTT. The J gene is TRBJ1-3, the V gene TRBV6-5; D is unclear. V was clipped by 8 bases and J by 4 bases, with 6 bases between them. The CDR3 has 11 amino acids. CDR1 MNHEY and CDR2 SVGAGI come from the germline V gene.

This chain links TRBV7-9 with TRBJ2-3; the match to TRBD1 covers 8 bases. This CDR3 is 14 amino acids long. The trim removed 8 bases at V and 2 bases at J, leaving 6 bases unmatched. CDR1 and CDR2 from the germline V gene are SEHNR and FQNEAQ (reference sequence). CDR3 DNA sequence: TGTGCCAGCCATCGACAGGGGAACACAGATACGCAGTATTTT. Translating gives CASHRQGNTDTQYF.

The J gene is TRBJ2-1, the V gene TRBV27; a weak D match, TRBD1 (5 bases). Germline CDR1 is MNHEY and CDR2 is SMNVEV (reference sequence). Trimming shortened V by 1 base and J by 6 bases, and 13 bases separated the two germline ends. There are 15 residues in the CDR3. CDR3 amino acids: CASSLFAPQGNEQFF. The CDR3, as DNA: TGTGCCAGCAGTTTATTCGCCCCCCAGGGCAATGAGCAGTTCTTC.

The CDR3 coding sequence is TGTGCCATCGGACCTGGGGGGACAGGGGTCCAGCCCCAGCATTTT. Translating gives CAIGPGGTGVQPQHF. The chain links TRBV10-3 to TRBJ1-5; TRBD1 matches at 10 bases. The V segment lost 8 bases and the J segment 7 bases; nucleotides outside the gene matches: 11. Germline CDR1 and CDR2: ENHRY and SYGVKD. The CDR3 extends over 15 amino acids.

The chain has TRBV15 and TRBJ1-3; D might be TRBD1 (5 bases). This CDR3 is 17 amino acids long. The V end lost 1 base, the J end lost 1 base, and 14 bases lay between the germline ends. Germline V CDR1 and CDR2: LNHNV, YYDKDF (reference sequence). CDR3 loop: CATSRASGGVSGNTIYF. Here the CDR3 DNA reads TGTGCCACCAGCAGAGCGAGTGGAGGGGTTTCTGGAAACACCATATATTTT.

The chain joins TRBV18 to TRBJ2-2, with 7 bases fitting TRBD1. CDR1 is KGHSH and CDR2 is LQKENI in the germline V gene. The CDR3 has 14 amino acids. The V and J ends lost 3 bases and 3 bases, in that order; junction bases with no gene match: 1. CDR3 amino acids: CASSPDRDTGELFF. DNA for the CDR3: TGTGCCAGCTCACCTGACAGGGACACCGGGGAGCTGTTTTTT.

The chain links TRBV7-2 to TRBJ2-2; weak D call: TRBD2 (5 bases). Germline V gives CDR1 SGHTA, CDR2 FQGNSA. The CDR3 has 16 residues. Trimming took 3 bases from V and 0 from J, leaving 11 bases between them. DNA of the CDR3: TGTGCCAGCAGCTTGCAAGGGAGTACGAACACCGGGGAGCTGTTTTTT. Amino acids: CASSLQGSTNTGELFF.